These 18 T cell receptor beta chains were sequenced from one sample in a study of technical replicates of blood from a handful of donors. Method: immunoSEQ multiplex PCR; TCRdb's copy keeps in-frame clones and lacks some. Here the sample spans 95,000 to 100,000 clones, 96% being singletons. Sequencing was done on a sample of T cells isolated from PBMCs. Receptors originate from a human donor in good health.

This clone has a single count. The rearrangement joins TRBV5-1 to TRBJ2-7; 12 bases map to TRBD1. The CDR3 is 15 amino acids. V was clipped by 4 bases and J by 4 bases; unmatched bases: 6. The germline V gene encodes CDR1 SGHRS and CDR2 YFSETQ. The CDR3 loop is CASSPGTGGYYEQYF. DNA for the CDR3: TGCGCCAGCAGCCCTGGGACAGGGGGCTATTACGAGCAGTACTTC.

The rearrangement joins TRBV7-9 to TRBJ2-1, with a possible D match to TRBD2 (5 bases). The germline CDR1 and CDR2 sequences are SEHNR and FQNEAQ (reference sequence). CDR3 size: 16 residues. Trimming took 5 bases from V and 2 from J, leaving 16 bases between them. The CDR3 sequence is CASSPSGRGTYNEQFF. In DNA, the CDR3 is TGTGCCAGCAGCCCCTCTGGGAGAGGAACCTACAATGAGCAGTTCTTC.

This chain connects TRBV7-8 to TRBJ1-4; D is perhaps TRBD1 (6 bases). V gave up 5 bases and J gave up 8 bases, with 21 bases separating them. From germline, CDR1 is SGHVS and CDR2 FQNEAQ. This CDR3 comprises 16 residues. This CDR3 is CASSPPSGGWEEKLFF. CDR3 DNA sequence: TGTGCCAGCAGCCCCCCTAGTGGGGGCTGGGAAGAAAAACTGTTTTTT.

This chain links TRBV10-3 with TRBJ1-1, with 9 nucleotides matching TRBD1. CDR1 is ENHRY and CDR2 is SYGVKD in the germline V gene. The CDR3 covers 13 residues. The ends lost 10 bases at V and 1 base at J; junction bases unmatched: 4. The CDR3 DNA follows: TGTGCCACGAGGGACAGGGCGAACACTGAAGCTTTCTTT. It translates to CATRDRANTEAFF.

This sequence joins TRBV2 and TRBJ2-7; D perhaps matches TRBD2 (6 bases). The CDR3 length is 12 residues. The germline CDR1 and CDR2 sequences are SNHLY and FYNNEI. The V end lost 7 bases, the J end lost 2 bases, and 9 bases lay between the germline ends. The CDR3 reads CASTPGAYEQYF. CDR3 bases: TGTGCCAGCACCCCGGGGGCCTACGAGCAGTACTTC.

The V call is TRBV6-1, the J call TRBJ1-1; D is possibly TRBD1 (5 bases). Per germline, CDR1 MNHNS and CDR2 SASEGT. V shed 11 bases and J shed 4 bases, with 17 bases lying between them. This CDR3 comprises 13 residues. CDR3 sequence reads: CAGGTPLGTEAFF. In DNA form, the CDR3 reads TGTGCCGGCGGGACTCCATTAGGCACTGAAGCTTTCTTT.

V gene TRBV5-4 combines with J gene TRBJ2-1; 9 bases agree with TRBD2. J gave up 8 bases and V 2 bases, and 8 bases lay outside the gene matches. In germline, CDR1 is SGHNT, CDR2 YYREEE (reference sequence). The CDR3 is 15 residues long. The CDR3 loop is CASSFPAGGLDEQFF. The DNA for the CDR3 is TGTGCCAGCAGCTTCCCGGCGGGGGGGCTCGATGAGCAGTTCTTC.

The rearrangement joins TRBV5-1 to TRBJ2-2, with D perhaps TRBD1 (5 bases). Trimming cost V 2 bases and J 1 base, with 6 bases left between them. The length of the CDR3 is 14 residues. Per the germline V gene, CDR1 is SGHRS and CDR2 is YFSETQ. The CDR3 here is CASSLQVNTGELFF. CDR3 nucleotides: TGCGCCAGCAGCTTACAGGTGAACACCGGGGAGCTGTTTTTT.

The chain couples TRBV5-1 to TRBJ2-2; 11 bases agree with TRBD1. V gave up 4 bases and J gave up 6 bases; unmatched junction bases: 8. From germline, CDR1 is SGHRS and CDR2 YFSETQ. CDR3 size: 16 residues. For the CDR3, the DNA is TGCGCCAGCAGCGAGGTGGGGACAGGGGGACCCGGGGAGCTGTTTTTT. Protein product: CASSEVGTGGPGELFF.

The chain is built from TRBV9 and TRBJ2-1, with D unresolved. The ends were cut back, 0 bases at V and 4 bases at J, with 17 bases in the middle. Germline CDR1 is SGDLS and CDR2 is YYNGEE. CDR3 length: 17 amino acids. The CDR3: CASSVEVAPTPYNEQFF. As DNA, the CDR3 is TGTGCCAGCAGCGTAGAAGTAGCCCCTACACCTTACAATGAGCAGTTCTTC.

Only one count was recorded for this clone. The rearrangement links TRBV6-5 to TRBJ1-2, with a tentative D call TRBD1 (5 bases). The germline V gene encodes CDR1 MNHEY and CDR2 SVGAGI. Trimming cost V 0 bases and J 8 bases, with 16 bases left between them. This CDR3 has 15 amino acids. For the CDR3, the DNA is TGTGCCAGCAGTTACTCGAAAAGGGGCACAGTAGGCTACACCTTC. Protein product: CASSYSKRGTVGYTF.

The chain couples TRBV2 to TRBJ2-7; maybe TRBD1 (5 bases). The CDR3 covers 14 residues. V was pared by 1 base and J by 2 bases, with 9 bases between. Germline CDR1 reads SNHLY; CDR2 reads FYNNEI. Here the CDR3 DNA reads TGTGCCAGCAGTGAAGGGAGACAGCCCTACGAGCAGTACTTC. Protein sequence: CASSEGRQPYEQYF.

The chain combines TRBV5-4 with TRBJ2-3; 10 bases fit TRBD2. The V segment lost 0 bases and the J segment 5 bases; nucleotides outside the gene matches: 3. This CDR3 spans 15 amino acids. The V gene's germline CDR1 is SGHNT and CDR2 YYREEE (reference sequence). The DNA of the CDR3 is TGTGCCAGCAGCTTGGGAAGCGGGGGGGAAGATACGCAGTATTTT. Amino acids: CASSLGSGGEDTQYF.

This rearrangement joins TRBV7-9 to TRBJ2-7; 8 bases fit TRBD1. The CDR3 has 16 residues. CDR1 SEHNR and CDR2 FQNEAQ come from the germline V gene (reference sequence). Trimming took 5 bases from V and 0 from J; bases not matched to a gene: 9. The CDR3 bases are TGTGCCAGCAGCCGAGACTTAACAGGGGGCTCCTACGAGCAGTACTTC. This gives the protein CASSRDLTGGSYEQYF. Full variable domain (outside the CDR3, taken from reference TRBV7-9 and TRBJ2-7): DTGVSQNPRHKITKRGQNVTFRCDPISEHNRLYWYRQTLGQGPEFLTYFQNEAQLEKSRLLSDRFSAERPKGSFSTLEIQRTEQGDSAMYLCASSRDLTGGSYEQYFGPGTRLTVT.

The J gene is TRBJ1-2, the V gene TRBV28, with a tentative D call TRBD1 (6 bases). Trimming removed 3 bases from V and 0 bases from J, with 20 bases in between. The CDR3 is made up of 18 amino acids. The germline V gene encodes CDR1 MDHEN and CDR2 SYDVKM. The CDR3 DNA is TGTGCCAGCAGTTTGATTTCTTTGACAGGCGTAGCTAACTATGGCTACACCTTC. Its protein is CASSLISLTGVANYGYTF.

J is TRBJ1-2 and V is TRBV12-5; a possible D gene is TRBD1 (5 bases). Trimming stripped 0 bases from V and 4 bases from J, with 21 bases between. CDR3 length: 18 amino acids. Per germline, CDR1 LGHNT and CDR2 FRNRAP. This chain's CDR3 is CASGLVLAGGVRGYGYTF. In nucleotides, the CDR3 is TGTGCTAGTGGTTTGGTACTGGCCGGGGGTGTGAGAGGCTATGGCTACACCTTC.

V and J are TRBV6-5 and TRBJ1-2, with 8 bases matching TRBD1. The CDR3 has 15 residues. V lost 0 bases to trimming and J lost 6 bases; unmatched junction nucleotides: 6. Germline loops: CDR1 MNHEY, CDR2 SVGAGI. This chain's CDR3 is CASSYSRTGNNGYTF. For the CDR3, the DNA is TGTGCCAGCAGTTACTCTAGGACAGGGAATAATGGCTACACCTTC.

The rearrangement uses TRBV9 and TRBJ1-6; 8 positions agree with TRBD1. Losses at the gene ends were 0 bases for V and 7 bases for J; bases not matched to a gene: 9. CDR3 size: 17 residues. Germline V lookup: CDR1 SGDLS, CDR2 YYNGEE. The DNA for the CDR3 is TGTGCCAGCAGCGTAGCTCAGGGACAGGCGGGAAATTCACCCCTCCACTTT. Protein product: CASSVAQGQAGNSPLHF.